A selection of T cell receptor beta chains follows, all from one sample in a study of T cell responses to AZD1222 COVID-19 vaccine. This table comes from immunoSEQ multiplex PCR, and its TCRdb copy is limited to in-frame clones, with some not included. The sample yields some 120,000 clones, about 85% seen once. Specimen: peripheral blood, collected on day 0 of AZD1222 vaccination. These receptors all come from an adult in good health. CDR3s include the opening cysteine and the closing phenylalanine or tryptophan. The order of the fields is V gene, D gene, J gene, clone size, CDR3 DNA, CDR3 protein. The D gene is left open where the match is weak. Clone size is shown for a subset of rows, as once, few, many or a class of expanded clone.

V gene: TRBV24-1; D gene: NA; J gene: TRBJ1-5; clone size: NA; CDR3 DNA: TGTGCCACCAGTGATACCGCACCGCGCGATCAGCCCCAGCATTTT; CDR3 protein: CATSDTAPRDQPQHF
V gene: TRBV29-1; D gene: NA; J gene: TRBJ2-1; clone size: NA; CDR3 DNA: TGCAGCGTCCCTGGGGGATTCGGTATCGATGAGCAGTTCTTC; CDR3 protein: CSVPGGFGIDEQFF
V gene: TRBV5-1; D gene: NA; J gene: TRBJ1-2; clone size: NA; CDR3 DNA: TGCGCCAGCAGCTTGGGGGGGCGCAGAAACTATGGCTACACCTTC; CDR3 protein: CASSLGGRRNYGYTF
V gene: TRBV14; D gene: NA; J gene: TRBJ1-4; clone size: NA; CDR3 DNA: TGTGCCAGCAGCCAAGCCAGGGGCCTCGAAAAACTGTTTTTT; CDR3 protein: CASSQARGLEKLFF
V gene: TRBV4-2; D gene: NA; J gene: TRBJ2-1; clone size: many; CDR3 DNA: TGTGCCAGCAGCCAATCTGCCCCCCGGACATTTCGCTCCTACAATGAGCAGTTCTTC; CDR3 protein: CASSQSAPRTFRSYNEQFF
V gene: TRBV6-5; D gene: NA; J gene: TRBJ2-7; clone size: NA; CDR3 DNA: TGTGCCAGCACCCCCCCGGGTAGCTACGAGCAGTACTTC; CDR3 protein: CASTPPGSYEQYF
V gene: TRBV27; D gene: NA; J gene: TRBJ1-2; clone size: NA; CDR3 DNA: TGTGCCACCCCTCCCCGGGAAGGACCTGGGGGAGCTAACTATGGCTACACCTTC; CDR3 protein: CATPPREGPGGANYGYTF
V gene: TRBV5-6; D gene: TRBD1; J gene: TRBJ1-4; clone size: once; CDR3 DNA: TGTGCCAGCAGGGCTATATACAGGGGAGGGGCGGAAGGACTGTTTTTT; CDR3 protein: CASRAIYRGGAEGLFF
V gene: TRBV3-1/TRBV3-2; D gene: NA; J gene: TRBJ1-5; clone size: NA; CDR3 DNA: TGTGCCAGCAGCCAAGGGGCCAATCAGCCCCAGCATTTT; CDR3 protein: CASSQGANQPQHF
V gene: TRBV27; D gene: NA; J gene: TRBJ1-5; clone size: once; CDR3 DNA: TGTGCCAGCAGTTTCACCTTCGGGAGGGTCCTAAATCAGCCCCAGCATTTT; CDR3 protein: CASSFTFGRVLNQPQHF
V gene: TRBV27; D gene: NA; J gene: TRBJ1-5; clone size: NA; CDR3 DNA: TGTGCCAGCAGCCATGGGGCAGGGGGCAATCAGCCCCAGCATTTT; CDR3 protein: CASSHGAGGNQPQHF
V gene: TRBV28; D gene: NA; J gene: TRBJ1-2; clone size: NA; CDR3 DNA: TGTGCCAGCAGTTTAGCCGGGGCGTTGGTTAACTATGGCTACACCTTC; CDR3 protein: CASSLAGALVNYGYTF
V gene: TRBV6-2/TRBV6-3; D gene: TRBD1; J gene: TRBJ1-1; clone size: NA; CDR3 DNA: TGTGCCAGCAGTTCACAACAGGGGACAGGGAGAAACACTGAAGCTTTCTTT; CDR3 protein: CASSSQQGTGRNTEAFF
V gene: TRBV2; D gene: TRBD1; J gene: TRBJ1-5; clone size: NA; CDR3 DNA: TGTGCCAGCAGCCGGGACAGGTTAAATCAGCCCCAGCATTTT; CDR3 protein: CASSRDRLNQPQHF
V gene: TRBV13; D gene: NA; J gene: TRBJ1-6; clone size: NA; CDR3 DNA: TGTGCCAGCAGCCCAGGGAGGGCAGATTCCCCCCTCCACTTT; CDR3 protein: CASSPGRADSPLHF
V gene: TRBV20-1; D gene: NA; J gene: TRBJ1-2; clone size: NA; CDR3 DNA: TGCAGTGCTAGTTGGTGGCCGGCGGAAGGCTACACCTTC; CDR3 protein: CSASWWPAEGYTF
V gene: TRBV3-1/TRBV3-2; D gene: NA; J gene: TRBJ1-2; clone size: NA; CDR3 DNA: TGTGCCAGCAACCCAGGAACGACCGGTACCTATGGCTACACCTTC; CDR3 protein: CASNPGTTGTYGYTF
V gene: TRBV4-3; D gene: TRBD2; J gene: TRBJ2-7; clone size: NA; CDR3 DNA: TGCGCCAGCAGCCAAGGGGTGAGCGGGGGGGTTGTCGAGCAGTACTTC; CDR3 protein: CASSQGVSGGVVEQYF
V gene: TRBV5-1; D gene: NA; J gene: TRBJ2-1; clone size: NA; CDR3 DNA: TGCGCCAGCAGCTTCCAGGGCTTTGAGCAGTTCTTC; CDR3 protein: CASSFQGFEQFF
V gene: TRBV27; D gene: TRBD1; J gene: TRBJ1-4; clone size: NA; CDR3 DNA: TGTGCCAGCGGCCGGGACAGGGGGGGTGAAAAACTGTTTTTT; CDR3 protein: CASGRDRGGEKLFF
V gene: TRBV5-1; D gene: NA; J gene: TRBJ1-1; clone size: NA; CDR3 DNA: TGCGCCAGCAGCTCACCCGACAGGAACACTGAAGCTTTCTTT; CDR3 protein: CASSSPDRNTEAFF
V gene: TRBV6-1; D gene: NA; J gene: TRBJ1-2; clone size: NA; CDR3 DNA: TGTGCCAGCAGTGTTCCTTATGAGGGACACCGGTATCGCTACACCTTC; CDR3 protein: CASSVPYEGHRYRYTF
V gene: TRBV6-2/TRBV6-3; D gene: NA; J gene: TRBJ2-4; clone size: NA; CDR3 DNA: TGTGCCAGCAGTTACGGGGGGCTGGGGGCCAAAAACATTCAGTACTTC; CDR3 protein: CASSYGGLGAKNIQYF
V gene: TRBV6-1; D gene: NA; J gene: TRBJ1-6; clone size: NA; CDR3 DNA: TGTGCCAGCAGTGAGGCGGAAGGGTATAATTCACCCCTCCACTTT; CDR3 protein: CASSEAEGYNSPLHF
V gene: TRBV6-1; D gene: NA; J gene: TRBJ1-2; clone size: NA; CDR3 DNA: TGTGCCAGCAGTGAATCAGGGAGAGTCTATGGCTACACCTTC; CDR3 protein: CASSESGRVYGYTF
V gene: TRBV10-3; D gene: NA; J gene: TRBJ2-7; clone size: NA; CDR3 DNA: TGTGCCATCAGTGCCGGTACTAGCCAGGTGGACGAGCAGTACTTC; CDR3 protein: CAISAGTSQVDEQYF
V gene: TRBV27; D gene: NA; J gene: TRBJ1-5; clone size: NA; CDR3 DNA: TGTGCCAGCAGCCAAAAAACAGGGTTCGGACAGCCCCAGCATTTT; CDR3 protein: CASSQKTGFGQPQHF
V gene: TRBV7-7; D gene: NA; J gene: TRBJ2-7; clone size: NA; CDR3 DNA: TGTGCCAGCAGCTTATCACCTTCCTACGAGCAGTACTTC; CDR3 protein: CASSLSPSYEQYF
V gene: TRBV13; D gene: TRBD1; J gene: TRBJ1-3; clone size: few; CDR3 DNA: TGTGCCAGCAGCTTAGTCCCGACAGGGTTTGGAAACACCATATATTTT; CDR3 protein: CASSLVPTGFGNTIYF
V gene: TRBV6-5; D gene: TRBD2; J gene: TRBJ2-6; clone size: NA; CDR3 DNA: TGTGCCCGCGGGGGGGGCTCTGGGGCCAACGTCCTGACTTTC; CDR3 protein: CARGGGSGANVLTF
V gene: TRBV6-5; D gene: NA; J gene: TRBJ2-7; clone size: NA; CDR3 DNA: TGTGCCAGCAGGGACAGCATCTACGAGCAGTACTTC; CDR3 protein: CASRDSIYEQYF
V gene: TRBV7-8; D gene: NA; J gene: TRBJ1-5; clone size: NA; CDR3 DNA: TGTGCCAGCAGCTTAGATCCAGGGATAGGTCAGCCCCAGCATTTT; CDR3 protein: CASSLDPGIGQPQHF
V gene: TRBV7-8; D gene: NA; J gene: TRBJ2-1; clone size: NA; CDR3 DNA: TGTGCCAGCAGCGAGGGGACAATGCCCTACAATGAGCAGTTCTTC; CDR3 protein: CASSEGTMPYNEQFF
V gene: TRBV18; D gene: NA; J gene: TRBJ2-1; clone size: NA; CDR3 DNA: TGTGCCAGCTCACCAGCCGGCGCCGAGCAGTTCTTC; CDR3 protein: CASSPAGAEQFF
V gene: TRBV5-6; D gene: NA; J gene: TRBJ2-1; clone size: few; CDR3 DNA: TGTGCCAGCCCCCGCCTGGCCTTTGGCAATGAGCAGTTCTTC; CDR3 protein: CASPRLAFGNEQFF
V gene: TRBV12-3/TRBV12-4; D gene: NA; J gene: TRBJ2-1; clone size: NA; CDR3 DNA: TGTGCCAGCACCCCGGCGAATGAGCAGTTCTTC; CDR3 protein: CASTPANEQFF
V gene: TRBV21-1; D gene: NA; J gene: TRBJ2-7; clone size: NA; CDR3 DNA: TGTGCCAGCAGCCCACCCTCGGACAGGGTGGGGGTCGAGCAGTACTTC; CDR3 protein: CASSPPSDRVGVEQYF